The 9 T cell receptor beta chains reported below all come from one sample, sequenced in a study of shared clonotypes between healthy human individuals. Sequencing used immunoSEQ multiplex PCR; TCRdb keeps in-frame clones, though not all of them. The profile covers over a million clones, with approximately 98% appearing a single time and roughly 0.45% taken by the ten largest. The sample consisted of naive CD4+ T cells sorted from blood. Stated subset: CD45RA+ positively selected. The origin of the receptors is a man aged 25 to 40 in good health.

This chain joins TRBV5-1 and TRBJ1-2, with a weak D call TRBD1 (5 bases). The V gene lost 2 bases and the J gene lost 4 bases, with 30 bases spanning the gap. Looked up from germline, CDR1 is SGHRS and CDR2 is YFSETQ. CDR3 length: 20 residues. Here the CDR3 DNA reads TGCGCCAGCAGCTTCCTAATAGGGACGGGCAGTTTGTCCCTTAGCTATGGCTACACCTTC. Protein product: CASSFLIGTGSLSLSYGYTF.

The rearrangement uses TRBV4-1 and TRBJ2-2, with TRBD2 matching over 7 bases. The J segment lost 1 base and the V segment lost 0 bases, leaving 5 bases of the junction unmatched. The CDR3 totals 17 residues. Germline CDR1 reads MGHRA; CDR2 reads YSYEKL. CDR3 loop: CASSQDALAVNTGELFF. CDR3 coding DNA: TGCGCCAGCAGCCAAGATGCCCTAGCGGTGAACACCGGGGAGCTGTTTTTT.

This clone was seen a handful of times. V gene TRBV5-4 combines with J gene TRBJ2-7, with 9 nucleotides matching TRBD1. Trimming cost V 4 bases and J 1 base; bases outside gene matches: 6. CDR1 and CDR2 from the germline V gene are SGHNT and YYREEE (reference sequence). The CDR3 length is 15 residues. CDR3 nucleotide sequence: TGTGCCAGCAGCCGAAAGGGACAGGGATCCTACGAGCAGTACTTC. Amino acid sequence: CASSRKGQGSYEQYF.

There are a few counts of this clone. This chain connects TRBV7-3 to TRBJ2-3, with 7 bases matching TRBD2. The germline V gene encodes CDR1 SGHTA and CDR2 FQGTGA. CDR3 size: 13 residues. The CDR3 here is CASGRTSTDTQYF. The CDR3 DNA sequence: TGTGCTAGCGGGCGGACTAGCACAGATACGCAGTATTTT.

V is TRBV19 and J is TRBJ1-1; the D is unclear. Between the trimmed V and J ends, which lost 0 bases and 5 bases, there was a span of 10 bases. This CDR3 region has 14 residues. Germline V gives CDR1 LNHDA, CDR2 SQIVND (reference sequence). The DNA of the CDR3 is TGTGCCAGTAGTATAGATAGGGCGGGAACTGAAGCTTTCTTT. It codes for CASSIDRAGTEAFF. Looking up the rest from reference TRBV19 and TRBJ1-1 gives the full variable domain: DGGITQSPKYLFRKEGQNVTLSCEQNLNHDAMYWYRQDPGQGLRLIYYSQIVNDFQKGDIAEGYSVSREKKESFPLTVTSAQKNPTAFYLCASSIDRAGTEAFFGQGTRLTVV.

As concerns this clone: Other DNA sequences within the sample encode an identical CDR3. The rearrangement joins TRBV28 to TRBJ2-5; D not certain. The V and J ends lost 3 bases and 2 bases respectively, with 7 bases between them. The CDR3 is 13 residues long. The germline CDR1 and CDR2 sequences are MDHEN and SYDVKM. CDR3 region: CASSLGNQETQYF. CDR3 in DNA: TGTGCCAGCAGTTTGGGTAATCAAGAGACCCAGTACTTC.

This chain connects TRBV7-9 to TRBJ1-1, with D possibly matching TRBD1 (6 bases). V dropped 4 bases and J dropped 3 bases, with 21 bases sitting between them. Germline values: CDR1 SEHNR, CDR2 FQNEAQ (reference sequence). The CDR3 length is 17 residues. CDR3 DNA: TGTGCCAGCAGCTACCCCGACAGGTCGGTGGGGGACACTGAAGCTTTCTTT. The encoded protein is CASSYPDRSVGDTEAFF.

V is TRBV6-6 and J is TRBJ1-5; tentative D call: TRBD1 (6 bases). Looked up from germline, CDR1 is MNHNY and CDR2 is SVGAGI (reference sequence). Trimming shortened V by 3 bases and J by 4 bases, and 16 bases separated the two germline ends. The CDR3 has 16 amino acids. In DNA form, the CDR3 reads TGTGCCAGCAGTTATCCTGGGGGGGGCAGTAATCAGCCCCAGCATTTT. Protein product: CASSYPGGGSNQPQHF.

This clone was detected once. The V gene is TRBV6-6, the J gene TRBJ2-3; perhaps TRBD1 as D (5 bases). The germline CDR1 and CDR2 sequences are MNHNY and SVGAGI (reference sequence). V was trimmed by 7 bases and J by 1 base, leaving 15 bases between them. This CDR3 contains 15 residues. Here the CDR3 DNA reads TGTGCCAGCAAACTCCAGGGATCCGGCACAGATACGCAGTATTTT. It codes for CASKLQGSGTDTQYF.